These 2 T cell receptor beta chains share one sample of origin, sequenced in a study of T cells expressing NK-cell markers. From its re-call of the 5' RACE reads, TCRdb lists each CDR3 protein once, without DNA. Found here are 550,000 or so distinct CDR3 sequences; the top ten clones hold roughly 3.6%. The sample was blood T cells: a sorted CD56 or NKG2C T cell subset, CD4+ or CD8+ T cells, or bulk PBMC T cells (not recorded which). Receptors originate from a man in his late teens or twenties in good health.

The chain links TRBV29-1 to TRBJ1-1; TCRdb lists TRBD1, though no DNA is available to test this call. Germline lookup yields CDR1 SQVTM and CDR2 ANQGSEA. The CDR3 is 13 amino acids. The CDR3: CSVQQGSATEAFF. The full variable domain, its missing parts supplied by reference TRBV29-1 and TRBJ1-1, is SAVISQKPSRDICQRGTSLTIQCQVDSQVTMMFWYRQQPGQSLTLIATANQGSEATYESGFVIDKFPISRPNLTFSTLTVSNMSPEDSSIYLCSVQQGSATEAFFGQGTRLTVV.

V usage is TRBV7-2 and J usage is TRBJ2-3; lacking DNA, the TRBD2 call made by TCRdb goes unchecked. This CDR3 has 15 amino acids. CDR1 is SGHTA, CDR2 FQGNSA, per germline. The CDR3 spells CASSFEGGLTDTQYF.